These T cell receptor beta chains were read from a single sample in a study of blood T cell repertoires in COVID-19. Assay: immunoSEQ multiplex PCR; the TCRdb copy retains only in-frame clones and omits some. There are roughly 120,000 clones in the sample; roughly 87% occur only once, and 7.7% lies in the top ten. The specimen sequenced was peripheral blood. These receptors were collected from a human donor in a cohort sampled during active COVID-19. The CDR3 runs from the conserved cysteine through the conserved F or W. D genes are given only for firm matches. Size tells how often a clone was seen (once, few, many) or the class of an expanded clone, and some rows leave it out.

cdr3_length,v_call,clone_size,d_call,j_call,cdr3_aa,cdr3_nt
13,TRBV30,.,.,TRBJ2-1,CAWLTSSPGEQFF,TGTGCCTGGCTAACTAGCAGCCCAGGGGAGCAGTTCTTC
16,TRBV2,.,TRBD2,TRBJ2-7,CASRGTSGITSYEQYF,TGTGCCAGCAGAGGGACTAGCGGGATCACCTCCTACGAGCAGTACTTC
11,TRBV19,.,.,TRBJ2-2,CASIGAGELFF,TGTGCCAGTATAGGGGCCGGGGAGCTGTTTTTT
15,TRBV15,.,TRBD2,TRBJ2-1,CATRPGLAFLNEQFF,TGTGCCACCAGGCCGGGACTAGCGTTTCTCAATGAGCAGTTCTTC
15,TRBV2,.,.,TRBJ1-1,CASSDQGTANTEAFF,TGTGCCAGCAGTGATCAGGGGACGGCGAACACTGAAGCTTTCTTT
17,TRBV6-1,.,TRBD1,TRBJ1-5,CASSDRTGTVGNQPQHF,TGTGCCAGCAGTGATAGGACAGGGACGGTAGGCAATCAGCCCCAGCATTTT
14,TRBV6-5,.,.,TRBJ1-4,CASSMTGTNEKLFF,TGTGCCAGCAGTATGACAGGAACTAATGAAAAACTGTTTTTT
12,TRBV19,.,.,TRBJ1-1,CASSIGGQEAFF,TGTGCCAGTAGTATAGGCGGGCAGGAAGCTTTCTTT
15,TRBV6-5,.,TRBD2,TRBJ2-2,CASSGLAGFTGELFF,TGTGCCAGCAGCGGACTAGCGGGTTTCACCGGGGAGCTGTTTTTT
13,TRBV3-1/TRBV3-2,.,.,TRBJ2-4,CATSPGGPIIQYF,TGTGCCACCAGCCCTGGAGGGCCAATCATTCAGTACTTC
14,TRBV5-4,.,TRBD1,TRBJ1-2,CASSFSGGAEGYTF,TGTGCCAGCAGCTTTTCAGGGGGCGCCGAGGGCTACACCTTC
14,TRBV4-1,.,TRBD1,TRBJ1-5,CASSPGQVSQPQHF,TGCGCCAGCAGCCCTGGACAGGTTAGTCAGCCCCAGCATTTT
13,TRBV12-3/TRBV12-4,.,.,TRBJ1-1,CASIWDLNTEAFF,TGTGCCAGCATCTGGGACTTGAACACTGAAGCTTTCTTT
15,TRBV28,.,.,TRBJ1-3,CASPLSRDSGNTIYF,TGTGCCAGCCCCCTCAGCCGGGACTCTGGAAACACCATATATTTT
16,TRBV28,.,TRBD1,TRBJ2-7,CASSLPSTGRRHEQYF,TGTGCCAGCAGTTTACCCTCGACAGGGAGACGCCACGAGCAGTACTTC
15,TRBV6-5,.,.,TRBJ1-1,CASSRRVRLNTEAFF,TGTGCCAGCAGCCGCCGGGTCCGGTTGAACACTGAAGCTTTCTTT
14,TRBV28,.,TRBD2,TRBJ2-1,CASRGTRAYNEQFF,TGTGCCAGCAGGGGGACTAGGGCCTACAATGAGCAGTTCTTC
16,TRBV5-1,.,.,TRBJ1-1,CASSLRGGSWNTEAFF,TGCGCCAGCAGCTTGAGGGGGGGCTCATGGAACACTGAAGCTTTCTTT
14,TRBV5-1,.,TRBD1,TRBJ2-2,CASSWDRDTGELFF,TGCGCCAGCAGCTGGGACAGGGATACCGGGGAGCTGTTTTTT
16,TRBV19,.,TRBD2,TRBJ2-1,CASSPLSGRLYNEQFF,TGTGCCAGTAGTCCCCTTAGCGGGAGGCTCTACAATGAGCAGTTCTTC
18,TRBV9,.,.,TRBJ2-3,CASSFSLPGPRGRDTQYF,TGTGCCAGCAGTTTCTCCCTTCCCGGGCCGAGGGGGAGAGATACGCAGTATTTT
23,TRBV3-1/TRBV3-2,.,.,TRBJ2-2,CATEGQDREGRSLRPLNTGELFF,TGTGCCACCGAGGGACAGGACAGGGAGGGCCGCAGCCTTCGCCCCCTAAACACCGGGGAGCTGTTTTTT
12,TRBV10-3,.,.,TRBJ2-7,CAIAPGGWEQYF,TGTGCCATCGCACCGGGGGGCTGGGAGCAGTACTTC
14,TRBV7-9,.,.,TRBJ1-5,CASSSQDLNQPQHF,TGTGCCAGCAGCTCACAGGACCTGAATCAGCCCCAGCATTTT
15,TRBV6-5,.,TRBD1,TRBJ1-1,CASSPQGGRHTEAFF,TGTGCCAGCAGTCCACAGGGGGGGCGGCACACTGAAGCTTTCTTT
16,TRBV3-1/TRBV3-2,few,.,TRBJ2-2,CASSQDAGTNTGELFF,TGTGCCAGCAGCCAAGATGCTGGCACGAACACCGGGGAGCTGTTTTTT
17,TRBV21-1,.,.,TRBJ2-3,CASSKARYSRGTDTQYF,TGTGCCAGCAGCAAAGCGAGGTACTCTCGAGGGACAGATACGCAGTATTTT
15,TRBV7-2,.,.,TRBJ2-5,CASSLVSRGVETQYF,TGTGCCAGCAGCTTAGTATCCAGGGGGGTAGAGACCCAGTACTTC
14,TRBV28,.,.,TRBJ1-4,CASRVGHLNEKLFF,TGTGCCAGCAGGGTTGGACACCTTAATGAAAAACTGTTTTTT
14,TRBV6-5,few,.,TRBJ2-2,CASSYSSGTGELFF,TGTGCCAGCAGTTACAGTTCGGGCACCGGGGAGCTGTTTTTT
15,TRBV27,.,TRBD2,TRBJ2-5,CASSLSGAGRETQYF,TGTGCCAGCAGTTTATCCGGGGCCGGGAGGGAGACCCAGTACTTC
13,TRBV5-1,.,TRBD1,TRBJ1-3,CASSQGAGNTIYF,TGCGCCAGCAGCCAGGGGGCTGGAAACACCATATATTTT
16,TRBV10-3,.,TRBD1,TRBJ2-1,CAISGERTGVANEQFF,TGTGCCATCAGTGGTGAAAGGACAGGGGTGGCCAATGAGCAGTTCTTC
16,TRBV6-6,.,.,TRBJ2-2,CASSYSSVTNTGELFF,TGTGCCAGCAGTTACTCGTCGGTAACGAACACCGGGGAGCTGTTTTTT
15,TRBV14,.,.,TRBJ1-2,CASSQDLSGGYGYTF,TGTGCCAGCAGCCAAGATTTGAGCGGTGGCTATGGCTACACCTTC
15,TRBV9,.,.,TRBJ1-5,CASSLGGYSNQPQHF,TGTGCCAGCAGCCTCGGGGGATATAGCAATCAGCCCCAGCATTTT
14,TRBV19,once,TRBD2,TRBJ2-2,CASRGRGGAGELFF,TGTGCCAGTCGCGGGCGGGGGGGAGCCGGGGAGCTGTTTTTT
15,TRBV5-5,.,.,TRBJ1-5,CASSYFDRHNQPQHF,TGTGCCAGCAGCTACTTTGACAGGCATAATCAGCCCCAGCATTTT
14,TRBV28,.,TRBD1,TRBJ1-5,CASTTGGFHQPQHF,TGTGCCAGCACAACAGGGGGCTTTCATCAGCCCCAGCATTTT
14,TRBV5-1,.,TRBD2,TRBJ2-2,CASSPTGGHGELFF,TGCGCCAGCAGCCCCACGGGGGGGCACGGGGAGCTGTTTTTT
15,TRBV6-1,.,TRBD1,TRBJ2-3,CASSERDRGQNTQYF,TGTGCCAGCAGTGAACGGGACAGGGGGCAAAATACGCAGTATTTT
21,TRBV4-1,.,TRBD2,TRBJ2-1,CASSQARIGGTSGASYNEQFF,TGCGCCAGCAGCCAAGCTAGGATCGGCGGGACTAGCGGGGCGTCCTACAATGAGCAGTTCTTC
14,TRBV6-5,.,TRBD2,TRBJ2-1,CASSRREGYNEQFF,TGTGCCAGCAGCCGACGGGAGGGGTACAATGAGCAGTTCTTC
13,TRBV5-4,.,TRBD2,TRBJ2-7,CATHVAGAYEQYF,TGTGCCACCCATGTAGCGGGAGCCTACGAGCAGTACTTC
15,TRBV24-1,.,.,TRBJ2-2,CATSDSRTVTGELFF,TGTGCCACCAGTGATTCCCGGACAGTCACCGGGGAGCTGTTTTTT
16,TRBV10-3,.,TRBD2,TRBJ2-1,CAIMGTASGSYHEQFF,TGTGCCATCATGGGAACGGCTAGCGGGAGTTACCATGAGCAGTTCTTC
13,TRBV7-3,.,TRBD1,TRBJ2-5,CASSWTGVETQYF,TGTGCCAGCAGCTGGACAGGGGTGGAGACCCAGTACTTC
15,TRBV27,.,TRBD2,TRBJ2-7,CASSRGLAGTYEQYF,TGTGCCAGCAGCCGAGGACTAGCGGGGACTTACGAGCAGTACTTC